This record covers a single T cell receptor (beta chain). Its cognate antigen is unknown. Per the germline V gene, CDR1 is SGHRS and CDR2 is YFSETQ. Trimming pared 0 bases from V and 7 bases from J, leaving 20 bases between. The CDR3 length is 17 residues. Sequencing used immunoSEQ multiplex PCR; TCRdb keeps in-frame clones, though not all of them. The sample contains around 80,000 clones, 80% to 95% of which appear only once. This sample was taken from a study of OX40 agonist ivuxolimab in advanced cancers. Study at large: The study treated patients with ivuxolimab, an agonistic anti-OX40 (CD134) antibody. The diagnoses of dose-escalation patients were hepatocellular carcinoma, melanoma, renal cell or head and neck cancer. Mean age around 60 years, range 23 to 79; about 81% male. Study-wide points: Part of the nonresponder group also had normalized T-cell clonal expansion that was low.

This TCR derives from an adult with an advanced solid tumor such as melanoma, head and neck, liver or kidney cancer. Sequenced here: CD4+ or CD8+ T cells sorted from blood, sampled in a trial of the OX40 agonist ivuxolimab. The genes are TRBV5-1 and TRBJ1-3; D might be TRBD1 (5 bases). Here the CDR3 DNA reads TGCGCCAGCAGCTTGGGGAGCCCATCTCAGGGTGGGAACACCATATATTTT. It is translated as CASSLGSPSQGGNTIYF.